Sequencing of this TCR beta chain was carried out in a study of blood T cells in healthy people across ages. On the study more broadly: The template switching approach captured approximately one barcoded beta molecule for every two T cells. Whole-study results and caveats: Shifts in expanded clonotypes may have been confounded by donor CMV status, which was unknown.

This clonotype appeared a few times. Its antigen is not known. Alongside a J-beta primer mix, a sample-barcoded 5' primer served in a second PCR lasting about 6 to 11 cycles. A tag from a template-switch adaptor with 12 random nucleotides marked each cDNA molecule. TCRdb recomputed calls from the 5' RACE reads with MiXCR, one row per CDR3 protein. The table includes 700,000 or so distinct CDR3 sequences, 40% to 45% detected once. Germline CDR1 reads LGHNA; CDR2 reads YNFKEQ. With V trimmed by 4 bases and J by 4 bases, 13 bases remained unmatched. This CDR3 region has 16 residues. The study drew donors from healthy Caucasian individuals in Russia aged roughly 6 to 90.

V is TRBV4-2 and J is TRBJ2-7; 7 nucleotides match TRBD2. The origin of this receptor is an older man in good health. The sequenced material came from blood. DNA of the CDR3: TGTGCCAGCAGCCCCGTCGTAGGCGGGGAGGGGTACGAGCAGTACTTC. Its translation is CASSPVVGGEGYEQYF.